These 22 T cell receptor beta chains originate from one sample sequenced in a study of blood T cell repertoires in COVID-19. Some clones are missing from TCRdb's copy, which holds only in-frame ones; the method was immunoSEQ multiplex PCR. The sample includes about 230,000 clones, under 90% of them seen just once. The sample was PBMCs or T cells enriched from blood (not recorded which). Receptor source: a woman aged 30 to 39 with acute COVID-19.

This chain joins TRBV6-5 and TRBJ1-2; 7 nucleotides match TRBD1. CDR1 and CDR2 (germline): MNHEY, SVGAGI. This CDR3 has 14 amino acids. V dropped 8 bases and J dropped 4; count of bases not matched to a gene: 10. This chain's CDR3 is CASGRQGEGYGYTF. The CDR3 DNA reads TGTGCCAGCGGTAGACAGGGAGAGGGCTATGGCTACACCTTC.

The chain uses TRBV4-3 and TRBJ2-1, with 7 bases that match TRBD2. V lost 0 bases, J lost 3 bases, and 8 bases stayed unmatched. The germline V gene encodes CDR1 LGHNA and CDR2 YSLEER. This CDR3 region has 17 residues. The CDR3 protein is CASSQDRWASGYNEQFF. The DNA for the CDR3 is TGCGCCAGCAGCCAAGATCGGTGGGCTAGCGGCTACAATGAGCAGTTCTTC.

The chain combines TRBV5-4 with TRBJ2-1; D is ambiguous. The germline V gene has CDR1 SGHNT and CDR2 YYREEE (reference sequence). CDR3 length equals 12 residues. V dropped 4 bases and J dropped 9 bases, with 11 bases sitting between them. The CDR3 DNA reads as TGTGCCAGCAGCGAAACCAGGTTTGAGCAGTTCTTC. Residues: CASSETRFEQFF.

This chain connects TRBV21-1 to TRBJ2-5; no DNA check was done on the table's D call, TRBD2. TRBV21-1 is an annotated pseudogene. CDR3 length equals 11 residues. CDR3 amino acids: CASKSYEAQYF. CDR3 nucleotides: TGTGCCAGCAAGTCGTATGAGGCCCAGTACTTC.

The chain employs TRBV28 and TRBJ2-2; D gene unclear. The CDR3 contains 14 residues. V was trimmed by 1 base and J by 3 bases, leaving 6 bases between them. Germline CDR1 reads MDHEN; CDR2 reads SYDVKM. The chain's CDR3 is CASSLFGDTGELFF. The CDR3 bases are TGTGCCAGCAGTTTATTTGGAGACACCGGGGAGCTGTTTTTT.

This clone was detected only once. CDR3 coding DNA: TGTGCCTGGGAGGACAGCGCATCAACTAATGAAAAACTGTTTTTT. It encodes CAWEDSASTNEKLFF. This chain joins TRBV30 and TRBJ1-4; maybe TRBD1 (6 bases). Germline CDR1 and CDR2: GTSNPN and SVGIG (reference sequence). V was trimmed by 5 bases and J by 0 bases, leaving 13 bases between them. The CDR3 totals 15 residues.

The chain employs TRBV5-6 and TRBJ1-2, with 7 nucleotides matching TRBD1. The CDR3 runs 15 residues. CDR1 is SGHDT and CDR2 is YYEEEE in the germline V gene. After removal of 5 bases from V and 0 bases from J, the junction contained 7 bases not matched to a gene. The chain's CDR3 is CASREQGLANYGYTF. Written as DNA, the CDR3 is TGTGCCAGCAGGGAACAGGGGCTAGCTAACTATGGCTACACCTTC.

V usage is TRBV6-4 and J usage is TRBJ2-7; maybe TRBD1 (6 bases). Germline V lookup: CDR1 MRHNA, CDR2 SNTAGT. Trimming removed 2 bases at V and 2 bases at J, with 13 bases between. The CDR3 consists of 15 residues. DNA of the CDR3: TGTGCCAGCAGTGACCCGCGACAGGCTACCTACGAGCAGTACTTC. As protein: CASSDPRQATYEQYF.

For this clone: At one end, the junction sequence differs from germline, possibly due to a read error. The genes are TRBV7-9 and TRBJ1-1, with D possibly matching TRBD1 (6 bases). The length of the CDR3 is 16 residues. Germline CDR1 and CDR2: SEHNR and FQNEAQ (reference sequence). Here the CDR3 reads CASSLAAVRGSTEAFF. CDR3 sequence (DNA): TGTGCCAGCAGCCTAGCCGCCGTCAGGGGAAGCACTGAAGCTTTCTTT.

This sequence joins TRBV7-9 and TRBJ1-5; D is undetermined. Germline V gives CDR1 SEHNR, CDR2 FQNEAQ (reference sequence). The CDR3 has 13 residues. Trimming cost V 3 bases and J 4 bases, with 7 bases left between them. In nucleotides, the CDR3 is TGTGCCAGCAGCTTGGGAGAAAATCAGCCCCAGCATTTT. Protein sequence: CASSLGENQPQHF.

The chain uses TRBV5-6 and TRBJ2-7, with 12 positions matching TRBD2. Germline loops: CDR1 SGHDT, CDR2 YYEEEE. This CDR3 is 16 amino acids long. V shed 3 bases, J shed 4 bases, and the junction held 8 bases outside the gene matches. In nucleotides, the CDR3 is TGTGCCAGCAGCTCGATGACTAGCGGGGGATTTTACGAGCAGTACTTC. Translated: CASSSMTSGGFYEQYF.

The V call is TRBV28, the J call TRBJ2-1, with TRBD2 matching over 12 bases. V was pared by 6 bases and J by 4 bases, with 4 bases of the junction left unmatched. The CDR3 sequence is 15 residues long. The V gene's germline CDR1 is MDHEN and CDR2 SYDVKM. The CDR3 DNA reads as TGTGCCAGCAGACAGACTAGCGGGGGTTACAATGAGCAGTTCTTC. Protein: CASRQTSGGYNEQFF.

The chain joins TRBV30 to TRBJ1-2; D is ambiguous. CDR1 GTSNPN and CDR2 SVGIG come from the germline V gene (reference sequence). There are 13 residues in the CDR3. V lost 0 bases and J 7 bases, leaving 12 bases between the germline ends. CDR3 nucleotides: TGTGCCTGGAGTGTGCGGGGTCTCGGTGGCTACACCTTC. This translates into CAWSVRGLGGYTF.

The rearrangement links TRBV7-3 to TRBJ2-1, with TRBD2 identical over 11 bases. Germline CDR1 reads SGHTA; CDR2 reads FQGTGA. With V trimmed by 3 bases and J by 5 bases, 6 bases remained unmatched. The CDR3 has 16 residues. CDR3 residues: CASSLVSGGVHNEQFF. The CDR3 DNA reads TGTGCCAGCAGCTTGGTTAGCGGGGGGGTTCACAATGAGCAGTTCTTC.

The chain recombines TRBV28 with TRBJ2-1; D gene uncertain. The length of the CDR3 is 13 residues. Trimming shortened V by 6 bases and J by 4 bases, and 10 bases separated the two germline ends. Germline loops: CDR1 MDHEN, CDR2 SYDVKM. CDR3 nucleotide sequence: TGTGCCAGCAGGTCGGGTGGGTACAATGAGCAGTTCTTC. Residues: CASRSGGYNEQFF.

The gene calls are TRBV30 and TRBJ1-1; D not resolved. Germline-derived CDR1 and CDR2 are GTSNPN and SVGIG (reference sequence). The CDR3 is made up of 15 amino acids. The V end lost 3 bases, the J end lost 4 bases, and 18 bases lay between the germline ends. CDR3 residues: CAWSLRRRRSTEAFF. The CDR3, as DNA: TGTGCCTGGAGCTTACGTCGCAGGAGGAGCACTGAAGCTTTCTTT.

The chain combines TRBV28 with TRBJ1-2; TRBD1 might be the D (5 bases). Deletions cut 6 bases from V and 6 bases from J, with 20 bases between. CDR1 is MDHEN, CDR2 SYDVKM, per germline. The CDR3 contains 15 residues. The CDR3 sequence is CASSSPAGGVDGYTF. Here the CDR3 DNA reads TGTGCCAGCAGCTCCCCCGCCGGGGGGGTCGATGGCTACACCTTC.

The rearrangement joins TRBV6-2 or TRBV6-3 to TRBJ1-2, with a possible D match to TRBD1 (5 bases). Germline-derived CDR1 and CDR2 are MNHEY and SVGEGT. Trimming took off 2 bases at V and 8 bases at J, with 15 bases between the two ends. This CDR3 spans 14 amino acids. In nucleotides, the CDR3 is TGTGCCAGCAGTTACAGCAGGGTTGAGACCGGCTACACCTTC. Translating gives CASSYSRVETGYTF.

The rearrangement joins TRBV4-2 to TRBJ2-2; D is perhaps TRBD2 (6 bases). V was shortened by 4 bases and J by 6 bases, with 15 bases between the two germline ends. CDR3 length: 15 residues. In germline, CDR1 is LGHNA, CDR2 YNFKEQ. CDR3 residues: CASSRIEEGSGELFF. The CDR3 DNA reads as TGTGCCAGCAGCCGGATCGAGGAGGGTTCCGGGGAGCTGTTTTTT.

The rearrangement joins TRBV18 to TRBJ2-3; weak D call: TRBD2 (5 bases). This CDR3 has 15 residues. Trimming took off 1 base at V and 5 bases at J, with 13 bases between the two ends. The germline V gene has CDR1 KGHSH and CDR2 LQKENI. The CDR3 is CASSPLGLKVDTQYF. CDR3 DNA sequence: TGTGCCAGCTCACCACTCGGACTTAAAGTAGATACGCAGTATTTT.

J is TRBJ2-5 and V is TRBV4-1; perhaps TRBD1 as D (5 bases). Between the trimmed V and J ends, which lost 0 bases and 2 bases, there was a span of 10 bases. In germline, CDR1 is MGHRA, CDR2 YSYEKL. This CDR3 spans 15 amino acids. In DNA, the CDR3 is TGCGCCAGCAGCCAAGACCACAGGCCTCAAGAGACCCAGTACTTC. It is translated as CASSQDHRPQETQYF.

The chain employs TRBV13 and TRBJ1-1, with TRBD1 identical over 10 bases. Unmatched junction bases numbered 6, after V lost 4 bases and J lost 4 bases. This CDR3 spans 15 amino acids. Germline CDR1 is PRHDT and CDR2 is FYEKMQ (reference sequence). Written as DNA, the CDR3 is TGTGCCAGCAGCTCCCAGACAGGGGGCGGCACTGAAGCTTTCTTT. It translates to CASSSQTGGGTEAFF.